This T cell receptor beta chain was recorded in a study of shared clonotypes between healthy human individuals. Turning to the study itself: The people who gave samples were a couple of women and three men aged 18 to 49.

Study observations and caveats: Some naive CD4 clonotypes, about 5%, turned up in common across several donors. Larger richness was generally estimated for naive than memory subsets.

The V gene's germline CDR1 is PRHDT and CDR2 FYEKMQ (reference sequence). The CDR3 sequence is 14 residues long. Germline trimming cut 2 bases from V and 3 bases from J; bases unmatched to any gene: 4. Sequenced by immunoSEQ multiplex PCR; TCRdb stores in-frame clones only, minus some. The sample holds over 95,000 clones; more than 65% are singletons and the top ten take roughly 24%. Recent acute infections and vaccinations were absent in the healthy HIV-negative adult donors. This clone was recorded at least ten times. As yet, its antigen is unknown. This TCR came from a woman aged 25 to 45 in good health. The chain has TRBV13 and TRBJ2-7; 7 bases are a match to TRBD1. Sequencing used memory CD8+ T cells sorted from blood. Subset defined: CD45RO+ cells pooled with CCR7-negative TemRA cells. CDR3 sequence: CASSLSGQFYEQYF. DNA for the CDR3: TGTGCCAGCAGCTTATCGGGACAGTTCTACGAGCAGTACTTC. Together with reference TRBV13 and TRBJ2-7, the CDR3 gives the full variable domain: AAGVIQSPRHLIKEKRETATLKCYPIPRHDTVYWYQQGPGQDPQFLISFYEKMQSDKGSIPDRFSAQQFSDYHSELNMSSLELGDSALYFCASSLSGQFYEQYFGPGTRLTVT.